What follows is one TCR beta chain and its context. No antigen is known for it. Read sequence stops 3 residues before the CDR3 end, and the germline J gene provides the missing end. The ends lost 1 base at V and 2 bases at J; junction bases unmatched: 0. Germline lookup yields CDR1 SGHRS and CDR2 YFSETQ. The CDR3 has 15 residues. This record belongs to a study of T cells in women clearing cervical HPV infection. The study, taken as a whole, reports: Associations may precede or follow infection; HPV-specific or memory T cells were not isolated.

TCRdb's table, derived via immunoSEQ multiplex PCR, lists solely in-frame clones and lacks some. The sample includes some 21,000 clones. Cervical HPV DNA detected by MY09/MY11 PCR, typed by dot-blot. This TCR came from a woman between 18 and 69 years old with a cervical HPV16 infection that either progressed to CIN3+ or cleared (not recorded which). Input material: blood buffy coat. The J gene is TRBJ2-7, the V gene TRBV5-1; 13 bases fit TRBD2. The CDR3 bases that were read are TGCGCCAGCAGCTTGACTAGCGGGAGGGCCTACGAG. Its translation is CASSLTSGRAYE. The CDR3 in its entirety is CASSLTSGRAYEQYF.